A selection of T cell receptor beta chains follows, all from one sample in a study of T cell responses to AZD1222 COVID-19 vaccine. The data were produced by immunoSEQ multiplex PCR, yet TCRdb's version contains in-frame clones alone and is incomplete. The table records about 92,000 clones, more than 75% of them present only once. Here the sequenced sample was peripheral blood, taken on day 0 of AZD1222 vaccination. These receptor sequences come from an adult in good health. CDR3s include the opening cysteine and the closing phenylalanine or tryptophan. D genes are given only for firm matches.

D gene | J gene | V gene | CDR3 protein
- | TRBJ2-7 | TRBV7-2 | CASSLGGGRLHGEQYF
- | TRBJ1-4 | TRBV18 | CASSPPSGFLAGEKLFF
TRBD1 | TRBJ1-2 | TRBV27 | CASSTTGVGGYTF
TRBD1 | TRBJ1-2 | TRBV7-2 | CASSLGGQAYGYTF
- | TRBJ1-5 | TRBV6-6 | CASSPEGQPQHF
TRBD1 | TRBJ1-5 | TRBV12-5 | CASPPTGSNQPQHF
- | TRBJ1-1 | TRBV2 | CASSPTRGLNTEAFF
- | TRBJ2-7 | TRBV15 | CATRSGGGNEQYF
TRBD1 | TRBJ1-6 | TRBV27 | CASGDRGRESPLHF
TRBD2 | TRBJ2-1 | TRBV5-1 | CASSAPGTSGSSYNEQFF
TRBD2 | TRBJ2-1 | TRBV11-2 | CASSLGLAGNNEQFF
- | TRBJ2-3 | TRBV9 | CASSASRTGYSTDTQYF
- | TRBJ2-1 | TRBV7-8 | CASSTDRRSYNEQFF
TRBD1 | TRBJ1-2 | TRBV2 | CASSLGQVGGYTF
- | TRBJ2-1 | TRBV9 | CASSVSFTPIYNEQFF
TRBD1 | TRBJ1-2 | TRBV19 | CASRPDRDDGYTF
- | TRBJ1-2 | TRBV10-3 | CAISDPQGDNYGYTF
- | TRBJ2-1 | TRBV7-2 | CASSPSPGRGSYNEQFF
- | TRBJ1-1 | TRBV5-1 | CASRPAGVMNTEAFF
- | TRBJ1-1 | TRBV5-5 | CASSALRGTEAFF
TRBD1 | TRBJ2-1 | TRBV6-6 | CASRTRRTGGDEQFF
TRBD1 | TRBJ2-7 | TRBV19 | CASSPGQVPQYF
- | TRBJ1-3 | TRBV5-1 | CASSVGQSSGNTIYF
- | TRBJ1-2 | TRBV9 | CASSGGGRKEDGYTF
TRBD1 | TRBJ2-3 | TRBV19 | CASMNRGFTDTQYF
TRBD1 | TRBJ1-2 | TRBV7-9 | CASSRWGDSLGREGGYTF
TRBD2 | TRBJ2-1 | TRBV19 | CASSPRERGSSYNEQFF
- | TRBJ2-3 | TRBV7-2 | CASSSPTDTQYF
- | TRBJ2-7 | TRBV12-3/TRBV12-4 | CASSFLPGSF
- | TRBJ1-6 | TRBV5-4 | CAKVRRDHYNSPLHF
- | TRBJ1-4 | TRBV29-1 | CSVDIGGGGGNEKLFF
- | TRBJ1-1 | TRBV6-5 | CASGDRGTEAFF
- | TRBJ2-3 | TRBV7-9 | CASSGDLPTDTQYF
- | TRBJ2-7 | TRBV9 | CASSSPSKPYEQYF
TRBD1 | TRBJ2-1 | TRBV2 | CASINGQGAYNEQFF
- | TRBJ1-2 | TRBV19 | CASSVGTGNYGYTF
- | TRBJ1-2 | TRBV11-2 | CASSPGQLYGYTF
TRBD1 | TRBJ1-2 | TRBV2 | CASSEGDRVNGYTF
- | TRBJ2-1 | TRBV11-2 | CASSLNRGSGYNEQFF
- | TRBJ1-1 | TRBV11-2 | CASSLEPVMNTEAFF
- | TRBJ2-5 | TRBV29-1 | CSVEGDSQSQETQYF
- | TRBJ1-1 | TRBV27 | CASRMTQGTTEAFF
- | TRBJ1-5 | TRBV28 | CASSRGHRVGGNPQHF
- | TRBJ1-2 | TRBV10-2 | CASSEGSYGYTF
- | TRBJ2-2 | TRBV19 | CASSRGLTGELFF
- | TRBJ1-5 | TRBV29-1 | CSVVSGSGNQPQHF
- | TRBJ1-1 | TRBV7-2 | CASSLEVWNTEAFF